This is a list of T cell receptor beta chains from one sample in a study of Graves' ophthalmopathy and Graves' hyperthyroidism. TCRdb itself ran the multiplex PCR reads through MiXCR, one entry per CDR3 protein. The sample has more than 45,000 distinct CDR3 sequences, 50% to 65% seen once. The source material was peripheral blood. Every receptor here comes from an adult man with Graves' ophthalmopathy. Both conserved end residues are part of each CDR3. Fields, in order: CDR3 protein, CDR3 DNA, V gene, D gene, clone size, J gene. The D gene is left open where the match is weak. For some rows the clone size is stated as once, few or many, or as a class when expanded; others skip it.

CDR3 protein: CSVGTSGTDTQYF
CDR3 DNA: TGCAGCGTTGGGACTAGCGGCACAGATACGCAGTATTTT
V gene: TRBV29-1
D gene: TRBD2
clone size: few
J gene: TRBJ2-3

CDR3 protein: CASSNDGAGGLDEQFF
CDR3 DNA: TGTGCCAGCAGCAATGATGGTGCGGGGGGGTTGGATGAGCAGTTCTTC
V gene: TRBV9
D gene: TRBD2
clone size: many
J gene: TRBJ2-1

CDR3 protein: CASGRAANQETQYF
CDR3 DNA: TGTGCCAGCGGCAGGGCGGCCAACCAAGAGACCCAGTACTTC
V gene: TRBV28
D gene: NA
clone size: many
J gene: TRBJ2-5

CDR3 protein: CASSLTGGSNTEAFF
CDR3 DNA: TGTGCCAGCAGCTTAACAGGGGGCTCTAACACTGAAGCTTTCTTT
V gene: TRBV7-2
D gene: TRBD1
clone size: NA
J gene: TRBJ1-1

CDR3 protein: CSARPTGDNTEAFF
CDR3 DNA: TGCAGTGCTAGACCCACAGGGGATAACACTGAAGCTTTCTTT
V gene: TRBV20-1
D gene: TRBD1
clone size: many
J gene: TRBJ1-1

CDR3 protein: CSARRRAGGSTGTQYF
CDR3 DNA: TGCAGTGCTAGGCGACGGGCGGGGGGGAGCACAGGTACGCAGTATTTT
V gene: TRBV20-1
D gene: TRBD2
clone size: NA
J gene: TRBJ2-3

CDR3 protein: CSARAFGRGGNSPLHF
CDR3 DNA: TGCAGTGCTAGAGCCTTCGGACGGGGGGGGAATTCACCCCTCCACTTT
V gene: TRBV20-1
D gene: NA
clone size: NA
J gene: TRBJ1-6

CDR3 protein: CASSLSFSWQQFF
CDR3 DNA: TGTGCCAGCAGCTTAAGTTTTTCGTGGCAGCAGTTCTTC
V gene: TRBV7-3
D gene: NA
clone size: NA
J gene: TRBJ2-1

CDR3 protein: CASSVSSWTRHNEQYF
CDR3 DNA: TGTGCCAGCAGCGTATCTTCTTGGACAAGACACAATGAGCAGTATTTT
V gene: TRBV9
D gene: NA
clone size: NA
J gene: TRBJ2-3

CDR3 protein: CSAKGPTGGYEQYF
CDR3 DNA: TGCAGTGCTAAAGGCCCAACAGGGGGTTACGAGCAGTACTTC
V gene: TRBV20-1
D gene: TRBD1
clone size: many
J gene: TRBJ2-7

CDR3 protein: CASSLDFGTEVDNEQFF
CDR3 DNA: TGTGCCAGCAGTTTAGATTTCGGGACAGAGGTTGACAATGAGCAGTTCTTC
V gene: TRBV27
D gene: TRBD1
clone size: few
J gene: TRBJ2-1

CDR3 protein: CASSQERGPETQYF
CDR3 DNA: TGTGCCAGCAGCCAAGAAAGGGGCCCCGAGACCCAGTACTTC
V gene: TRBV4-2
D gene: NA
clone size: many
J gene: TRBJ2-5

CDR3 protein: CASGGQGWSDTQYF
CDR3 DNA: TGTGCCAGCGGCGGACAGGGGTGGTCAGATACGCAGTATTTT
V gene: TRBV7-2
D gene: TRBD1
clone size: once
J gene: TRBJ2-3

CDR3 protein: CASSQGRGQGLSTDTQYF
CDR3 DNA: TGTGCCAGCAGCCAAGGACGTGGACAGGGTCTCAGCACAGATACGCAGTATTTT
V gene: TRBV3-1
D gene: TRBD1
clone size: few
J gene: TRBJ2-3

CDR3 protein: CASSRPGGGTEAFF
CDR3 DNA: TGTGCCAGCAGCCGTCCCGGGGGGGGCACTGAAGCTTTCTTT
V gene: TRBV6-6
D gene: NA
clone size: many
J gene: TRBJ1-1

CDR3 protein: CASSPLQGMNTEAFF
CDR3 DNA: TGTGCCAGCAGTCCCCTACAGGGGATGAACACTGAAGCTTTCTTT
V gene: TRBV28
D gene: TRBD1
clone size: many
J gene: TRBJ1-1

CDR3 protein: CASSRDRGSNEQYF
CDR3 DNA: TGTGCCAGCAGCCGGGACAGGGGGTCGAACGAGCAGTACTTC
V gene: TRBV27
D gene: TRBD1
clone size: NA
J gene: TRBJ2-7

CDR3 protein: CASSGGLIIYEQYF
CDR3 DNA: TGTGCCAGCAGCGGCGGGCTTATCATCTACGAGCAGTACTTC
V gene: TRBV9
D gene: NA
clone size: NA
J gene: TRBJ2-7

CDR3 protein: CSVGGEIRDEQFF
CDR3 DNA: TGCAGCGTTGGTGGGGAGATTAGGGATGAGCAGTTCTTC
V gene: TRBV29-1
D gene: NA
clone size: NA
J gene: TRBJ2-1

CDR3 protein: CAISEKGADTQYF
CDR3 DNA: TGTGCCATCAGTGAGAAGGGAGCAGATACGCAGTATTTT
V gene: TRBV10-3
D gene: NA
clone size: NA
J gene: TRBJ2-3

CDR3 protein: CASSDSQGGYNSPLHF
CDR3 DNA: TGTGCCAGCAGCGACAGTCAGGGAGGGTACAATTCACCCCTCCACTTT
V gene: TRBV2
D gene: NA
clone size: medium-sized
J gene: TRBJ1-6

CDR3 protein: CASSQDASSYERYF
CDR3 DNA: TGCGCCAGCAGCCAGGACGCCTCATCCTACGAGCGATACTTC
V gene: TRBV5-1
D gene: NA
clone size: NA
J gene: TRBJ2-7

CDR3 protein: CSANLAEDHYEQYF
CDR3 DNA: TGCAGTGCTAACCTAGCGGAGGATCACTACGAGCAGTATTTT
V gene: TRBV20-1
D gene: TRBD2
clone size: NA
J gene: TRBJ2-3

CDR3 protein: CASSSMTYRTDTQYF
CDR3 DNA: TGCGCCAGCAGCTCAATGACATATCGCACAGATACGCAGTATTTT
V gene: TRBV5-1
D gene: NA
clone size: many
J gene: TRBJ2-3

CDR3 protein: CSANTGIQNTEAFF
CDR3 DNA: TGCAGTGCCAATACAGGGATCCAGAACACTGAAGCTTTCTTT
V gene: TRBV20-1
D gene: NA
clone size: NA
J gene: TRBJ1-1

CDR3 protein: CASSRPRGSGRGLDSEQFF
CDR3 DNA: TGTGCCAGCAGCCGACCCCGGGGTAGCGGGAGGGGCCTGGATAGTGAGCAGTTCTTC
V gene: TRBV5-8
D gene: TRBD2
clone size: many
J gene: TRBJ2-1

CDR3 protein: CASSLRSGGDYGYTF
CDR3 DNA: TGTGCCAGCAGCTTGAGGTCCGGGGGCGACTATGGCTACACCTTC
V gene: TRBV7-9
D gene: NA
clone size: many
J gene: TRBJ1-2

CDR3 protein: CASSPQQGFSTDTQFF
CDR3 DNA: TGTGCCAGCAGCCCGCAACAGGGGTTTAGCACAGATACGCAGTTCTTC
V gene: TRBV7-9
D gene: TRBD1
clone size: NA
J gene: TRBJ2-1

CDR3 protein: CSARRGRGDGYTF
CDR3 DNA: TGCAGTGCTAGGAGGGGCAGGGGGGATGGCTACACCTTC
V gene: TRBV20-1
D gene: TRBD1
clone size: NA
J gene: TRBJ1-2

CDR3 protein: CASSFTGPFHTEAFF
CDR3 DNA: TGTGCCAGCAGTTTCACAGGCCCCTTTCACACTGAAGCTTTCTTT
V gene: TRBV7-9
D gene: NA
clone size: many
J gene: TRBJ1-1

CDR3 protein: CASSTTSGKPYEQYF
CDR3 DNA: TGTGCCAGCAGCACGACTAGCGGGAAGCCCTACGAGCAGTACTTC
V gene: TRBV12-3/TRBV12-4
D gene: TRBD2
clone size: NA
J gene: TRBJ2-7

CDR3 protein: CASSASSSYNEQFF
CDR3 DNA: TGTGCCAGCAGCGCGTCTAGCTCCTACAATGAGCAGTTCTTC
V gene: TRBV7-3
D gene: NA
clone size: NA
J gene: TRBJ2-1

CDR3 protein: CASSQFMNTGELFF
CDR3 DNA: TGTGCCAGCAGCCAATTTATGAACACCGGGGAGCTGTTTTTT
V gene: TRBV14
D gene: NA
clone size: NA
J gene: TRBJ2-2

CDR3 protein: CSAMGQGRPNQPQHF
CDR3 DNA: TGCAGTGCTATGGGACAGGGGCGGCCCAATCAGCCCCAGCATTTT
V gene: TRBV20-1
D gene: TRBD1
clone size: many
J gene: TRBJ1-5

CDR3 protein: CASSIVPTGFKNIQYF
CDR3 DNA: TGTGCCAGTAGTATAGTGCCTACAGGGTTCAAAAACATTCAGTACTTC
V gene: TRBV19
D gene: NA
clone size: NA
J gene: TRBJ2-4

CDR3 protein: CASSFDRGTEAFF
CDR3 DNA: TGCGCCAGCAGCTTCGACAGGGGGACTGAAGCTTTCTTT
V gene: TRBV5-1
D gene: TRBD1
clone size: many
J gene: TRBJ1-1

CDR3 protein: CASSPTGGANQPQHF
CDR3 DNA: TGTGCCAGCAGTCCAACAGGGGGCGCGAATCAGCCCCAGCATTTT
V gene: TRBV6-5
D gene: TRBD1
clone size: many
J gene: TRBJ1-5

CDR3 protein: CASRTGQGRNNEQFF
CDR3 DNA: TGTGCCAGCAGGACAGGACAGGGTCGGAACAATGAGCAGTTCTTC
V gene: TRBV2
D gene: TRBD1
clone size: NA
J gene: TRBJ2-1

CDR3 protein: CSDREDRASITGELFF
CDR3 DNA: TGCAGTGATAGAGAAGACAGGGCATCGATTACCGGGGAGCTGTTTTTT
V gene: TRBV20-1
D gene: TRBD1
clone size: NA
J gene: TRBJ2-2

CDR3 protein: CASSLSDRGFTEAFF
CDR3 DNA: TGTGCCAGCAGCTTATCGGACAGGGGGTTCACTGAAGCTTTCTTT
V gene: TRBV7-9
D gene: TRBD1
clone size: NA
J gene: TRBJ1-1

CDR3 protein: CSAGDRHGGIYEQYF
CDR3 DNA: TGCAGTGCTGGAGATAGGCACGGGGGAATCTACGAGCAGTACTTC
V gene: TRBV20-1
D gene: NA
clone size: NA
J gene: TRBJ2-7

CDR3 protein: CASSSISGYNEQFF
CDR3 DNA: TGTGCCAGTAGTTCCATCTCTGGGTACAATGAGCAGTTCTTC
V gene: TRBV19
D gene: NA
clone size: NA
J gene: TRBJ2-1

CDR3 protein: CASSLSEGGYGYTF
CDR3 DNA: TGTGCCAGCAGTTTATCGGAAGGGGGCTATGGCTACACCTTC
V gene: TRBV27
D gene: NA
clone size: many
J gene: TRBJ1-2

CDR3 protein: CASSPDRSNYGYTF
CDR3 DNA: TGCGCCAGCAGCCCGGACAGATCTAACTATGGCTACACCTTC
V gene: TRBV5-1
D gene: NA
clone size: many
J gene: TRBJ1-2

CDR3 protein: CASRARQGADTEAFF
CDR3 DNA: TGTGCCAGTAGGGCCCGACAGGGAGCGGACACTGAAGCTTTCTTT
V gene: TRBV19
D gene: TRBD1
clone size: few
J gene: TRBJ1-1

CDR3 protein: CASRVTGAFEKLFF
CDR3 DNA: TGTGCCAGCAGGGTAACCGGGGCCTTTGAAAAACTGTTTTTT
V gene: TRBV12-3/TRBV12-4
D gene: NA
clone size: many
J gene: TRBJ1-4

CDR3 protein: CASSSTNRGTGELFF
CDR3 DNA: TGTGCCAGCAGCTCAACTAACAGGGGAACCGGGGAGCTGTTTTTT
V gene: TRBV7-9
D gene: TRBD1
clone size: many
J gene: TRBJ2-2

CDR3 protein: CASTDNPGLAGGKQFF
CDR3 DNA: TGTGCCAGTACTGACAATCCGGGACTAGCGGGAGGGAAGCAGTTCTTC
V gene: TRBV19
D gene: TRBD2
clone size: NA
J gene: TRBJ2-1

CDR3 protein: CAISAGQPGISNQPQHF
CDR3 DNA: TGTGCCATCAGTGCGGGACAACCGGGGATTAGCAATCAGCCCCAGCATTTT
V gene: TRBV10-3
D gene: NA
clone size: many
J gene: TRBJ1-5

CDR3 protein: CASSSAAGSYEQYF
CDR3 DNA: TGTGCCAGCAGTTCCGCGGCAGGGAGCTACGAGCAGTACTTC
V gene: TRBV6-2/TRBV6-3
D gene: NA
clone size: NA
J gene: TRBJ2-7

CDR3 protein: CSVMEWETQHF
CDR3 DNA: TGCAGCGTAATGGAGTGGGAGACCCAGCATTTT
V gene: TRBV29-1
D gene: NA
clone size: few
J gene: TRBJ1-5

CDR3 protein: CASSLGGGTMNTQYF
CDR3 DNA: TGTGCCAGCAGCTTGGGAGGGGGAACAATGAATACGCAGTATTTT
V gene: TRBV5-6
D gene: NA
clone size: NA
J gene: TRBJ2-3

CDR3 protein: CASRNPGQYGYTF
CDR3 DNA: TGTGCCAGCAGGAACCCGGGACAGTATGGCTACACCTTC
V gene: TRBV7-8
D gene: TRBD1
clone size: many
J gene: TRBJ1-2

CDR3 protein: CASSQTDGEQYF
CDR3 DNA: TGTGCCAGCAGCCAAACAGATGGGGAGCAGTACTTC
V gene: TRBV14
D gene: NA
clone size: many
J gene: TRBJ2-7